This is a list of T cell receptor beta chains from one sample in a study of blood T cell repertoires in COVID-19. Libraries were prepared by immunoSEQ multiplex PCR; TCRdb keeps only in-frame clonotypes and omits some of them. The sample consists of 350,000 to 400,000 clones, 85% to 90% of them appearing once. The sample consisted of PBMCs or T cells enriched from blood (not recorded which). Receptor source: a woman in her 30s who had recovered from COVID-19. The CDR3 runs from the conserved cysteine through the conserved F or W. A D gene is named only where the DNA matches it firmly. The size field is filled for only some rows; it gives once, few, many or a size class.

clone size: NA; J gene: TRBJ2-5; V gene: TRBV11-2; D gene: NA; CDR3 protein: CASSLDRVRGTQYF; CDR3 DNA: TGTGCCAGCAGCTTAGATCGAGTTAGGGGGACCCAGTACTTC
clone size: NA; J gene: TRBJ2-7; V gene: TRBV15; D gene: TRBD2; CDR3 protein: CATSRGRKRGGYEQYF; CDR3 DNA: TGTGCCACCAGCAGAGGTCGGAAGCGGGGGGGATACGAGCAGTACTTC
clone size: NA; J gene: TRBJ1-4; V gene: TRBV14; D gene: TRBD1; CDR3 protein: CASSQATTGVPATNEKLFF; CDR3 DNA: TGTGCCAGCAGCCAAGCGACGACAGGGGTTCCTGCAACTAATGAAAAACTGTTTTTT
clone size: NA; J gene: TRBJ1-2; V gene: TRBV6-5; D gene: TRBD1; CDR3 protein: CASSRDRSNYGYTF; CDR3 DNA: TGTGCCAGCAGCCGGGACAGGTCCAACTATGGCTACACCTTC
clone size: NA; J gene: TRBJ2-7; V gene: TRBV30; D gene: NA; CDR3 protein: CAWSDRVDEQYF; CDR3 DNA: TGTGCCTGGAGTGACAGGGTGGATGAGCAGTACTTC
clone size: NA; J gene: TRBJ1-5; V gene: TRBV28; D gene: TRBD1; CDR3 protein: CASSLWAGTGEQPQHF; CDR3 DNA: TGTGCCAGCAGTTTATGGGCCGGGACAGGGGAGCAGCCCCAGCATTTT
clone size: NA; J gene: TRBJ1-3; V gene: TRBV27; D gene: TRBD1; CDR3 protein: CASSLKGATGNTIYF; CDR3 DNA: TGTGCCAGCAGTTTAAAGGGGGCGACTGGAAACACCATATATTTT
clone size: NA; J gene: TRBJ2-7; V gene: TRBV19; D gene: NA; CDR3 protein: CASSRVNRGEQYF; CDR3 DNA: TGTGCCAGTTCGAGGGTGAACCGGGGCGAGCAGTACTTC
clone size: once; J gene: TRBJ2-5; V gene: TRBV15; D gene: TRBD2; CDR3 protein: CATSTPSPGLAELGQETQYF; CDR3 DNA: TGTGCCACCAGCACCCCATCCCCGGGACTAGCGGAGCTAGGCCAAGAGACCCAGTACTTC
clone size: NA; J gene: TRBJ1-2; V gene: TRBV29-1; D gene: NA; CDR3 protein: CSVEGRAGTQPGYGYTF; CDR3 DNA: TGCAGCGTTGAAGGTAGGGCAGGGACTCAACCGGGCTATGGCTACACCTTC
clone size: once; J gene: TRBJ1-4; V gene: TRBV12-5; D gene: NA; CDR3 protein: CASGSTPKPGEPNEKLFF; CDR3 DNA: TGTGCTAGTGGTTCAACCCCTAAACCGGGTGAGCCTAATGAAAAACTGTTTTTT
clone size: NA; J gene: TRBJ2-5; V gene: TRBV7-8; D gene: TRBD2; CDR3 protein: CASSRGPGLEETQYF; CDR3 DNA: TGTGCCAGCAGCCGAGGACCGGGACTAGAAGAGACCCAGTACTTC
clone size: NA; J gene: TRBJ1-1; V gene: TRBV6-6; D gene: TRBD1; CDR3 protein: CASREGTGSYF; CDR3 DNA: TGTGCCAGCAGAGAAGGGACAGGGTCGTACTTT
clone size: NA; J gene: TRBJ1-4; V gene: TRBV29-1; D gene: TRBD1; CDR3 protein: CSVQGANEKLFF; CDR3 DNA: TGCAGCGTTCAGGGGGCTAATGAAAAACTGTTTTTT
clone size: NA; J gene: TRBJ2-5; V gene: TRBV4-2; D gene: TRBD2; CDR3 protein: CASSPPGTSGHTQETQYF; CDR3 DNA: TGTGCCAGCAGCCCCCCAGGGACTAGCGGCCACACCCAAGAGACCCAGTACTTC
clone size: NA; J gene: TRBJ1-1; V gene: TRBV5-1; D gene: NA; CDR3 protein: CASSPDTGNTEAFF; CDR3 DNA: TGCGCCAGCAGCCCCGATACAGGGAACACTGAAGCTTTCTTT
clone size: NA; J gene: TRBJ1-3; V gene: TRBV9; D gene: TRBD1; CDR3 protein: CASSAGDRGGGNTIYF; CDR3 DNA: TGTGCCAGCAGCGCCGGGGACAGGGGAGGGGGAAACACCATATATTTT
clone size: NA; J gene: TRBJ1-1; V gene: TRBV2; D gene: NA; CDR3 protein: CARMMEALNTEAFF; CDR3 DNA: TGTGCCAGGATGATGGAGGCATTGAACACTGAAGCTTTCTTT
clone size: NA; J gene: TRBJ1-5; V gene: TRBV30; D gene: TRBD1; CDR3 protein: CAWSVGQGGQPQHF; CDR3 DNA: TGTGCCTGGAGTGTGGGACAGGGAGGCCAGCCCCAGCATTTT
clone size: NA; J gene: TRBJ2-1; V gene: TRBV7-3; D gene: TRBD2; CDR3 protein: CASRGTSGRDEQFF; CDR3 DNA: TGTGCCAGCAGAGGGACTAGCGGGAGGGATGAGCAGTTCTTC
clone size: NA; J gene: TRBJ1-4; V gene: TRBV18; D gene: NA; CDR3 protein: CASSPLPGDNEKLFF; CDR3 DNA: TGTGCCAGCTCACCACTTCCAGGGGATAATGAAAAACTGTTTTTT
clone size: NA; J gene: TRBJ1-5; V gene: TRBV12-3/TRBV12-4; D gene: NA; CDR3 protein: CASSPTDNQPQHF; CDR3 DNA: TGTGCCAGCAGTCCCACCGACAACCAGCCCCAGCATTTT
clone size: few; J gene: TRBJ1-1; V gene: TRBV4-2; D gene: TRBD1; CDR3 protein: CASSQERTGKGEAFF; CDR3 DNA: TGTGCCAGCAGCCAAGAACGGACAGGGAAGGGTGAAGCTTTCTTT
clone size: NA; J gene: TRBJ2-1; V gene: TRBV14; D gene: TRBD2; CDR3 protein: CASSRKGLAGSREFF; CDR3 DNA: TGTGCCAGCTCTAGGAAGGGACTAGCGGGGAGTAGGGAGTTCTTC
clone size: NA; J gene: TRBJ1-1; V gene: TRBV5-4; D gene: NA; CDR3 protein: CASSLNFGLSLLEAFF; CDR3 DNA: TGTGCCAGCAGCTTGAATTTTGGGCTCTCTCTTCTTGAAGCTTTCTTT
clone size: once; J gene: TRBJ1-2; V gene: TRBV5-6; D gene: TRBD1; CDR3 protein: CASSTTGTGYGYTF; CDR3 DNA: TGTGCCAGCAGCACGACCGGGACAGGCTATGGCTACACCTTC
clone size: few; J gene: TRBJ1-1; V gene: TRBV15; D gene: NA; CDR3 protein: CATSRGGVAEAFF; CDR3 DNA: TGTGCCACCAGCCGCGGCGGTGTGGCTGAAGCTTTCTTT
clone size: NA; J gene: TRBJ1-4; V gene: TRBV9; D gene: NA; CDR3 protein: CASSVAGGVFEKLFF; CDR3 DNA: TGTGCCAGCAGCGTAGCTGGAGGGGTTTTCGAAAAACTGTTTTTT
clone size: NA; J gene: TRBJ2-2; V gene: TRBV2; D gene: NA; CDR3 protein: CASSYVHSQELFF; CDR3 DNA: TGTGCCAGCAGTTATGTACATAGCCAGGAGCTGTTTTTT
clone size: NA; J gene: TRBJ2-7; V gene: TRBV28; D gene: NA; CDR3 protein: CASSSGSTTYEQYF; CDR3 DNA: TGTGCCAGCAGTTCGGGGTCTACAACCTACGAGCAGTACTTC
clone size: few; J gene: TRBJ2-4; V gene: TRBV6-2/TRBV6-3; D gene: NA; CDR3 protein: CASSQLTGLAKNIQYF; CDR3 DNA: TGTGCCAGCAGCCAGCTTACGGGTCTAGCCAAAAACATTCAGTACTTC
clone size: once; J gene: TRBJ1-4; V gene: TRBV6-4; D gene: NA; CDR3 protein: CASSDPAPGHPNEKLFF; CDR3 DNA: TGTGCCAGCAGTGACCCGGCACCGGGACATCCTAATGAAAAACTGTTTTTT
clone size: NA; J gene: TRBJ1-2; V gene: TRBV19; D gene: NA; CDR3 protein: CASTSAGYGTRGYTF; CDR3 DNA: TGTGCCAGTACATCCGCGGGGTACGGGACTCGAGGCTACACCTTC
clone size: NA; J gene: TRBJ1-4; V gene: TRBV27; D gene: TRBD1; CDR3 protein: CASSLLSGTDEKLFF; CDR3 DNA: TGTGCCAGCAGTTTGTTATCGGGGACAGATGAAAAACTGTTTTTT
clone size: NA; J gene: TRBJ1-1; V gene: TRBV7-9; D gene: TRBD1; CDR3 protein: CASRRTGSGGTEAFF; CDR3 DNA: TGTGCCAGCAGACGGACAGGGTCCGGTGGGACTGAAGCTTTCTTT
clone size: NA; J gene: TRBJ2-1; V gene: TRBV18; D gene: NA; CDR3 protein: CASSPLTGVSSYNEQFF; CDR3 DNA: TGTGCCAGCTCACCACTTACCGGGGTAAGCTCCTACAATGAGCAGTTCTTC
clone size: once; J gene: TRBJ2-1; V gene: TRBV7-9; D gene: NA; CDR3 protein: CASSSGAGIAEQFF; CDR3 DNA: TGTGCCAGCAGCTCCGGAGCCGGGATTGCAGAGCAGTTCTTC
clone size: NA; J gene: TRBJ2-6; V gene: TRBV7-6; D gene: TRBD1; CDR3 protein: CASSPFPGQGASGANVLTF; CDR3 DNA: TGTGCCAGCAGTCCATTTCCGGGACAGGGGGCGTCAGGGGCCAACGTCCTGACTTTC
clone size: NA; J gene: TRBJ2-4; V gene: TRBV4-1; D gene: TRBD2; CDR3 protein: CASSQLGLEGTRLAKNIQYF; CDR3 DNA: TGCGCCAGCAGCCAACTGGGACTAGAAGGTACTAGATTAGCCAAAAACATTCAGTACTTC
clone size: NA; J gene: TRBJ1-2; V gene: TRBV5-1; D gene: TRBD1; CDR3 protein: CASSFYRGRNYGYTF; CDR3 DNA: TGCGCCAGCAGCTTTTACAGGGGGCGTAACTATGGCTACACCTTC
clone size: NA; J gene: TRBJ2-7; V gene: TRBV5-1; D gene: NA; CDR3 protein: CASSLPGSSYEQYF; CDR3 DNA: TGCGCCAGCAGCTTGCCCGGGAGTTCCTACGAGCAGTACTTC